In its sample, the clone carrying this TCR beta chain was seen a few times. Its antigen is not identified. MiXCR was run by TCRdb on the 5' RACE reads, yielding one entry per CDR3 protein. The table lists about 210,000 distinct CDR3 sequences, about 7% of them singletons. This specimen belongs to a study of T cells after yellow fever vaccination. The overall study: Fractions containing few cells were prepared with SMART-Seq v4 Ultra Low Input. Study-wide findings and caveats: Once the booster was given, most primary-vaccination clones reappeared, at 95% to 98% for CD4 and 88% for CD8. Across the CD4 and CD8 compartments, a small share of clonotypes was present in both.

This CDR3 region has 16 residues. Germline V gives CDR1 SGHRS, CDR2 YFSETQ. J gave up 1 base and V 4 bases, and 8 bases lay outside the gene matches. The starting material was CD4+ T cells sorted from PBMCs, obtained on the day of the yellow fever booster vaccination. This TCR was recovered from a man younger than 45 who received the YFV17D yellow fever vaccine. The chain joins TRBV5-1 to TRBJ2-3; TRBD2 aligns across 8 bases. In nucleotides, the CDR3 is TGCGCCAGCAGCCCCGGGGGGGCAGGGGGCACAGATACGCAGTATTTT. This gives the protein CASSPGGAGGTDTQYF.